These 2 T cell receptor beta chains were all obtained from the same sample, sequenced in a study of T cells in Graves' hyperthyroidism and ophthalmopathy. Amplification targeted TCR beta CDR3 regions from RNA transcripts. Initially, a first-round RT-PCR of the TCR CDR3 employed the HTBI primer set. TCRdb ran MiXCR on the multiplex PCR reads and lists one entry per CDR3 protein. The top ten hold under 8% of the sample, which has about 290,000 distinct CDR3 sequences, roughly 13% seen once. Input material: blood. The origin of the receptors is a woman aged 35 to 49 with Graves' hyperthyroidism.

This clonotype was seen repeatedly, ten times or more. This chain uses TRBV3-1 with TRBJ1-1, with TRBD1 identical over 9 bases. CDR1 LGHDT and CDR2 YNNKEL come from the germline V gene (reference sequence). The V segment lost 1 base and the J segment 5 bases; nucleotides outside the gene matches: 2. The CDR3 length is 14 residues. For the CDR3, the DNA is TGTGCCAGCAGCCAAGTCGACAGGGGGACTGAAGCTTTCTTT. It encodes CASSQVDRGTEAFF.

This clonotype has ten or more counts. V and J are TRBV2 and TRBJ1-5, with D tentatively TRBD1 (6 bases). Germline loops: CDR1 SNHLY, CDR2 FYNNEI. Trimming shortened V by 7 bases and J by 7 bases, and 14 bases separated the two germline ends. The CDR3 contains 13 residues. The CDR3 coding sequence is TGTGCCAGCACACAGGGTCAAATGCAGCCCCAGCATTTT. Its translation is CASTQGQMQPQHF. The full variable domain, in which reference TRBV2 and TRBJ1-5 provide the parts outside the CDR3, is EPEVTQTPSHQVTQMGQEVILRCVPISNHLYFYWYRQILGQKVEFLVSFYNNEISEKSEIFDDQFSVERPDGSNFTLKIRSTKLEDSAMYFCASTQGQMQPQHFGDGTRLSIL.